This record covers a single TCR beta chain. Sample time point: newly diagnosed GD, antithyroid drugs for less than 3 months. The authors made the TCR library using RNA they extracted from PBMCs. The authors built TCR beta libraries using iRepertoire HTBI primers and Arm-PCR of CDR3 regions. TCRdb passed the multiplex PCR reads through MiXCR, listing each CDR3 protein once. The profile shows about 400,000 distinct CDR3 sequences, approximately 16% of them singletons. These data come from a study of regulatory T cells in long-lasting Graves disease. CDR1 and CDR2 (germline): MNHEY, SVGAGI. V dropped 0 bases and J dropped 6 bases, with 9 bases sitting between them. This CDR3 region has 13 residues. These same records also appear under a second study, on T cells in Graves' hyperthyroidism and ophthalmopathy. Turning to that study: Peripheral blood also featured most of the thyroid clonotypes expanded above 0.001.

The clonotype comes from a woman aged 40 to 55 with Graves disease. The chain has TRBV6-5 and TRBJ2-7; D remains unclear. Here the sequenced sample was peripheral blood mononuclear cells (PBMCs), taken at new diagnosis, from a patient treated with antithyroid drugs. CDR3 loop: CASSYSMASEQYF. For the CDR3, the DNA is TGTGCCAGCAGTTACTCGATGGCTTCCGAGCAGTACTTC.